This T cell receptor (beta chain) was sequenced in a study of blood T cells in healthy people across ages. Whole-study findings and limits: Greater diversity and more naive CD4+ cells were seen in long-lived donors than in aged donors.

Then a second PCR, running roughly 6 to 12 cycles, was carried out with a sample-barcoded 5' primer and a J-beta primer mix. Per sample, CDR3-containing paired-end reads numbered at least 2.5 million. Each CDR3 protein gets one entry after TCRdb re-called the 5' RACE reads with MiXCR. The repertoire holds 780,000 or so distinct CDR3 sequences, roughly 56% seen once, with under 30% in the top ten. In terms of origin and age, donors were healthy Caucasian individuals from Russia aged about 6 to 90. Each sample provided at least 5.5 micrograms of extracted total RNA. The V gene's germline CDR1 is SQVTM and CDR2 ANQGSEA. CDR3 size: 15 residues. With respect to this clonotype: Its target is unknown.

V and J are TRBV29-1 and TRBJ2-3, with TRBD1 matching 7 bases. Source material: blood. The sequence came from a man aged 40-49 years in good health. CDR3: CGAEPGQSPTDTQYF. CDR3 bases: TGCGGCGCCGAACCGGGACAGAGCCCCACAGATACGCAGTATTTT.